This entry features one TCR beta chain sequence. This entry belongs to a study of blood T cell repertoires in COVID-19. Overall study: The study drew acute and convalescent COVID-19 samples from the United States, Italy and Spain. Sources were T cells, B-cell-depleted T cells, or PBMCs; the material itself was cDNA or gDNA.

Study processing details: Amplification from reference gene primers served as the basis for estimated nucleated cell counts. This table comes from immunoSEQ multiplex PCR, and its TCRdb copy is limited to in-frame clones, with some not included. For V, J and clone size, that table is used; D and trimming come from the DNA. The sample records about 360,000 clones, around nine tenths being singletons. This TCR derives from a human donor in a cohort sampled during active COVID-19. The source material was peripheral blood.

CDR3: CSVTSGEALSGKYF. DNA of the CDR3: TGCAGCGTTACCAGCGGGGAGGCCCTCTCGGGGAAGTACTTC. J is TRBJ2-5 and V is TRBV29-1, with 7 bases that match TRBD2. Germline lookup yields CDR1 SQVTM and CDR2 ANQGSEA. Losses at the gene ends were 5 bases for V and 12 bases for J; bases not matched to a gene: 18. This CDR3 region has 14 residues.